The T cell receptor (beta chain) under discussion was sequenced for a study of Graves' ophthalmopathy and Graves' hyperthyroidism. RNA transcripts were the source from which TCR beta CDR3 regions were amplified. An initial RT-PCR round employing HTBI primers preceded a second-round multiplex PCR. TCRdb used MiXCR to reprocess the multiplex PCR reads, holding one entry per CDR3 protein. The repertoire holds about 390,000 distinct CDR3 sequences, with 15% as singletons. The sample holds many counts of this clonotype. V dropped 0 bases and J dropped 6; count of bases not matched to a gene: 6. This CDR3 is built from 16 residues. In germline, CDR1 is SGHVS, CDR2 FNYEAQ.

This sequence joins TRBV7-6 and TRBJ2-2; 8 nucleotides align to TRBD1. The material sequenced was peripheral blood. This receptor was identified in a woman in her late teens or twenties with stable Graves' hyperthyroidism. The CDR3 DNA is TGTGCCAGCAGCTTAGCGAAGACAGGGGATCCCGGGGAGCTGTTTTTT. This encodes CASSLAKTGDPGELFF.